This T cell receptor (beta chain) was profiled in a study of blood T cell repertoires in COVID-19. The overall study: T cells, B-cell-depleted T cells, or PBMCs provided the cDNA or gDNA that served as material.

Trimming took off 5 bases at V and 1 base at J, with 11 bases between the two ends. The CDR3 runs to 14 residues. Germline V gene lookup returns CDR1 LNHDA and CDR2 SQIVND (reference sequence). Method: immunoSEQ multiplex PCR; TCRdb's copy keeps in-frame clones and lacks some. The data contain a few hundred thousand clones, 88% of them singletons. This rearrangement joins TRBV19 to TRBJ1-1; D is unclear. Sequenced material: PBMCs or T cells enriched from blood (not recorded which). This TCR was sampled from an older woman in a cohort exposed to, infected with or recovered from COVID-19 (not recorded which). CDR3 coding DNA: TGTGCCAGTAGTTTTTTTCGGGGGAACACTGAAGCTTTCTTT. As protein: CASSFFRGNTEAFF.